These T cell receptor beta chains were read from a single sample in a study of Ad26.COV2.S vaccination and SARS-CoV-2 variants. Only in-frame clones appear in the TCRdb table, and some are missing; sequencing was by immunoSEQ multiplex PCR. The table shows about 350,000 clones, with around 89% occurring only once. The source material was peripheral blood, sampled in a trial of Ad26.COV2.S vaccine versus placebo. These TCRs come from a person between 18 and 65 years old who received the Ad26.COV2.S COVID-19 vaccine or a placebo. The CDR3 runs from the conserved cysteine through the conserved F or W. Each record gives: CDR3 length, clone size, J gene, D gene, V gene, CDR3 protein, CDR3 DNA. A D gene is named only where the DNA matches it firmly. Where a row states a size, it is once, few, many or the class of an expanded clone; other rows omit it.

cdr3_length: 15; clone_size: -; j_call: TRBJ1-3; d_call: -; v_call: TRBV9; cdr3_aa: CASTPDGFSGNTIYF; cdr3_nt: TGTGCCAGTACCCCGGACGGATTCTCTGGAAACACCATATATTTT
cdr3_length: 13; clone_size: once; j_call: TRBJ1-1; d_call: -; v_call: TRBV7-8; cdr3_aa: CASSFDTYTEAFF; cdr3_nt: TGTGCCAGCAGCTTTGACACTTACACTGAAGCTTTCTTT
cdr3_length: 14; clone_size: -; j_call: TRBJ1-2; d_call: -; v_call: TRBV6-5; cdr3_aa: CASSYSGAGYGYTF; cdr3_nt: TGTGCCAGCAGTTACTCGGGGGCAGGGTATGGCTACACCTTC
cdr3_length: 15; clone_size: -; j_call: TRBJ2-1; d_call: -; v_call: TRBV11-2; cdr3_aa: CASSLDGWAYNEQFF; cdr3_nt: TGTGCCAGCAGCTTAGACGGCTGGGCATACAATGAGCAGTTCTTC
cdr3_length: 12; clone_size: -; j_call: TRBJ2-7; d_call: -; v_call: TRBV30; cdr3_aa: CAWSVGYGEQYF; cdr3_nt: TGTGCCTGGAGTGTAGGGTATGGCGAGCAGTACTTC
cdr3_length: 14; clone_size: -; j_call: TRBJ1-2; d_call: TRBD1; v_call: TRBV19; cdr3_aa: CASSIYRGSDGYTF; cdr3_nt: TGTGCCAGTAGTATCTACAGGGGCTCCGATGGCTACACCTTC
cdr3_length: 15; clone_size: -; j_call: TRBJ2-2; d_call: -; v_call: TRBV6-5; cdr3_aa: CASTVDPSVTGELFF; cdr3_nt: TGTGCCAGCACGGTCGACCCCTCGGTAACCGGGGAGCTGTTTTTT
cdr3_length: 13; clone_size: -; j_call: TRBJ1-1; d_call: -; v_call: TRBV4-3; cdr3_aa: CASSQEGGGKAFF; cdr3_nt: TGCGCCAGCAGCCAAGAAGGGGGGGGGAAAGCTTTCTTT
cdr3_length: 19; clone_size: -; j_call: TRBJ2-2; d_call: TRBD2; v_call: TRBV9; cdr3_aa: CASSVVDGGLAGFTGELFF; cdr3_nt: TGTGCCAGCAGCGTAGTGGACGGGGGACTAGCGGGGTTCACCGGGGAGCTGTTTTTT
cdr3_length: 12; clone_size: -; j_call: TRBJ2-5; d_call: -; v_call: TRBV11-2; cdr3_aa: CASSLEWGVQYF; cdr3_nt: TGTGCCAGCAGCTTAGAATGGGGCGTCCAGTACTTC
cdr3_length: 17; clone_size: -; j_call: TRBJ2-7; d_call: TRBD2; v_call: TRBV11-3; cdr3_aa: CASSYIAGSGVSDEQYF; cdr3_nt: TGTGCCAGCAGCTATATCGCTGGTAGCGGGGTGTCTGACGAGCAGTACTTC
cdr3_length: 16; clone_size: -; j_call: TRBJ1-1; d_call: -; v_call: TRBV25-1; cdr3_aa: CASSEGSTGRWTEAFF; cdr3_nt: TGTGCCAGCAGTGAAGGGAGCACAGGGCGGTGGACTGAAGCTTTCTTT
cdr3_length: 16; clone_size: -; j_call: TRBJ2-2; d_call: TRBD2; v_call: TRBV5-1; cdr3_aa: CASSPRLAGGPGELFF; cdr3_nt: TGCGCCAGCAGCCCCCGACTAGCGGGGGGGCCCGGGGAGCTGTTTTTT
cdr3_length: 14; clone_size: -; j_call: TRBJ2-1; d_call: -; v_call: TRBV30; cdr3_aa: CAWSVGQTRGEQFF; cdr3_nt: TGTGCCTGGAGTGTCGGGCAGACAAGGGGTGAGCAGTTCTTC
cdr3_length: 17; clone_size: -; j_call: TRBJ2-1; d_call: -; v_call: TRBV3-1/TRBV3-2; cdr3_aa: CASSPIHLSEHYNEQFF; cdr3_nt: TGTGCCAGCAGCCCTATACACCTTAGCGAGCACTACAATGAGCAGTTCTTC
cdr3_length: 14; clone_size: -; j_call: TRBJ1-5; d_call: -; v_call: TRBV4-2; cdr3_aa: CASSQGKSNQPQHF; cdr3_nt: TGTGCCAGCAGCCAAGGTAAAAGCAATCAGCCCCAGCATTTT
cdr3_length: 17; clone_size: -; j_call: TRBJ1-2; d_call: TRBD1; v_call: TRBV5-4; cdr3_aa: CASSLGQGASGIYGYTF; cdr3_nt: TGTGCCAGCAGCTTGGGGCAGGGGGCATCGGGGATCTATGGCTACACCTTC
cdr3_length: 12; clone_size: -; j_call: TRBJ1-5; d_call: -; v_call: TRBV5-5; cdr3_aa: CASSRSTGPPHF; cdr3_nt: TGTGCCAGCAGCAGATCAACCGGACCGCCACATTTT
cdr3_length: 15; clone_size: -; j_call: TRBJ2-3; d_call: TRBD2; v_call: TRBV7-3; cdr3_aa: CASSPPRGAADTQYF; cdr3_nt: TGTGCCAGCAGCCCTCCGCGGGGGGCGGCAGATACGCAGTATTTT
cdr3_length: 13; clone_size: few; j_call: TRBJ1-5; d_call: -; v_call: TRBV30; cdr3_aa: CAWSVRDDQPQHF; cdr3_nt: TGTGCCTGGAGTGTGAGGGACGATCAGCCCCAGCATTTT
cdr3_length: 15; clone_size: -; j_call: TRBJ2-7; d_call: TRBD1; v_call: TRBV28; cdr3_aa: CASRPAGTGIWEQYF; cdr3_nt: TGTGCCAGCAGACCCGCCGGGACAGGGATTTGGGAGCAGTACTTC
cdr3_length: 14; clone_size: -; j_call: TRBJ2-7; d_call: -; v_call: TRBV18; cdr3_aa: CASSPIPSSGEQYF; cdr3_nt: TGTGCCAGCTCTCCTATACCGTCCAGCGGCGAGCAGTACTTC
cdr3_length: 17; clone_size: -; j_call: TRBJ1-1; d_call: -; v_call: TRBV7-8; cdr3_aa: CASSQTIKVQGNTEAFF; cdr3_nt: TGTGCCAGCAGCCAAACGATAAAAGTACAGGGTAACACTGAAGCTTTCTTT
cdr3_length: 18; clone_size: -; j_call: TRBJ2-7; d_call: TRBD2; v_call: TRBV4-3; cdr3_aa: CASSQESPLLAGAYEQYF; cdr3_nt: TGCGCCAGCAGCCAAGAGTCCCCATTACTAGCGGGAGCCTACGAGCAGTACTTC
cdr3_length: 13; clone_size: -; j_call: TRBJ1-2; d_call: -; v_call: TRBV9; cdr3_aa: CASSVGETGGYTF; cdr3_nt: TGTGCCAGCAGCGTAGGCGAGACCGGGGGCTACACCTTC
cdr3_length: 12; clone_size: -; j_call: TRBJ1-5; d_call: -; v_call: TRBV28; cdr3_aa: CASRQGLQPQHF; cdr3_nt: TGTGCCAGCAGACAGGGTCTTCAGCCCCAGCATTTT
cdr3_length: 13; clone_size: -; j_call: TRBJ1-1; d_call: -; v_call: TRBV5-1; cdr3_aa: CASSPDSYTEAFF; cdr3_nt: TGCGCCAGCAGTCCCGACAGCTACACTGAAGCTTTCTTT
cdr3_length: 15; clone_size: -; j_call: TRBJ2-3; d_call: -; v_call: TRBV9; cdr3_aa: CASSVEGLSTDTQYF; cdr3_nt: TGTGCCAGCAGCGTAGAGGGACTGAGCACAGATACGCAGTATTTT
cdr3_length: 17; clone_size: -; j_call: TRBJ2-7; d_call: -; v_call: TRBV28; cdr3_aa: CASSFRRGGGLDYEQYF; cdr3_nt: TGTGCCAGCAGTTTTCGGCGGGGTGGCGGGCTGGACTACGAGCAGTACTTC
cdr3_length: 14; clone_size: -; j_call: TRBJ2-7; d_call: -; v_call: TRBV6-5; cdr3_aa: CASSYGREPNEQYF; cdr3_nt: TGTGCCAGCAGTTACGGCAGGGAGCCAAACGAGCAGTACTTC
cdr3_length: 15; clone_size: once; j_call: TRBJ1-1; d_call: TRBD1; v_call: TRBV6-4; cdr3_aa: CASSVNPGTDGEAFF; cdr3_nt: TGTGCCAGCAGTGTCAACCCCGGGACAGACGGTGAAGCTTTCTTT
cdr3_length: 15; clone_size: -; j_call: TRBJ2-2; d_call: -; v_call: TRBV19; cdr3_aa: CASSARAGLTGELFF; cdr3_nt: TGTGCCAGTTCGGCGAGGGCAGGCCTCACCGGGGAGCTGTTTTTT
cdr3_length: 13; clone_size: -; j_call: TRBJ1-1; d_call: -; v_call: TRBV9; cdr3_aa: CASSARRQGEAFF; cdr3_nt: TGTGCCAGCAGCGCCCGAAGACAAGGCGAAGCTTTCTTT
cdr3_length: 13; clone_size: once; j_call: TRBJ1-1; d_call: -; v_call: TRBV13; cdr3_aa: CASSMAMNTEAFF; cdr3_nt: TGTGCCAGCAGCATGGCCATGAACACTGAAGCTTTCTTT
cdr3_length: 14; clone_size: -; j_call: TRBJ1-1; d_call: -; v_call: TRBV19; cdr3_aa: CASSYGATNTEAFF; cdr3_nt: TGTGCCAGTAGTTATGGGGCAACGAACACTGAAGCTTTCTTT
cdr3_length: 13; clone_size: -; j_call: TRBJ2-5; d_call: -; v_call: TRBV9; cdr3_aa: CASSSRYQETQYF; cdr3_nt: TGTGCCAGCAGCTCCCGATACCAAGAGACCCAGTACTTC